These T cell receptor beta chains were read from a single sample in a study of T cell responses to AZD1222 COVID-19 vaccine. TCRdb keeps only in-frame clones here, not all; method: immunoSEQ multiplex PCR. The sample has more than 100,000 clones, roughly nine tenths seen once. Sequencing used peripheral blood, obtained on day 0 of AZD1222 vaccination. The receptors were sampled from an adult in good health. Each CDR3 is given with its conserved first and last residue.

J,V,CDR3
TRBJ2-7,TRBV25-1,CASISTSYEQYF
TRBJ2-5,TRBV28,CASSFLLSAGHQETQYF
TRBJ2-1,TRBV19,CASSIFGTSGGSYNEQFF
TRBJ1-1,TRBV29-1,CSVKGGIGNTEAFF
TRBJ2-7,TRBV6-2/TRBV6-3,CASSYVREEQYF
TRBJ2-7,TRBV13,CASSSLAGGEQYF
TRBJ1-2,TRBV19,CASSIRGRGPNGYTF
TRBJ2-3,TRBV7-2,CASSLGTGGDTQYF
TRBJ2-1,TRBV6-6,CASSYGESSYNEQFF
TRBJ1-1,TRBV19,CAAWGGAGQAFF
TRBJ2-7,TRBV6-2/TRBV6-3,CASSTRQGLSSYEQYF
TRBJ1-4,TRBV15,CATSRERGGLAEKLFF
TRBJ1-2,TRBV11-2,CASEQTGARRGYGYTF
TRBJ1-2,TRBV9,CASSPPGTGGSGYTF
TRBJ2-3,TRBV15,CATSRQGLLDTQYF
TRBJ2-2,TRBV30,CACGVGQGLKAGELFF
TRBJ1-1,TRBV29-1,CSVRNKVDTEAFF